This T cell receptor (beta chain) was profiled in a study of T cell repertoires in cytomegalovirus infection (dated by TCRdb to between 2019 and 2020). Regarding the research as a whole: The peptide stimulations were aimed at well-studied HLA-B-restricted epitopes as well as recently identified HLA-C-restricted CMV epitopes, whose presentation resists viral immunomodulation. Because public TCR beta signatures pointed to carriage of CMV infection together with the matching HLA type, the HLA type of each donor mattered for the analysis.

Deletion took 7 bases off V and 0 bases off J, with a span of 10 bases between the germline ends. Counted from cysteine to phenylalanine, this CDR3 has 14 amino acids. Only the CDR3 DNA stays, 42 bases, in frame from base 1. General findings and caveats noted by the study authors: The ex vivo response was dominated by HLA-C-restricted CMV-specific TCR beta clonotypes, and the single most frequent clonotype in two of eight donors was supplied by these HLA-C-restricted clonotypes. In both this cohort and an independent 352-donor cohort, the cumulative frequency of public TCR beta family members distinguished carriers of CMV infection plus the relevant HLA type.

Explained via the paper, the treatment or condition label denotes: in vitro stimulation with specific CMV peptide epitopes to enrich CMV-specific T cells. The sample holds a few counts of this clonotype. What antigen it recognizes has not been identified. Base qualities are not provided; no much larger clone lies one nucleotide away. Sequencer: Illumina HiSeq 1500. TCRdb redid the processing of the public reads, applying fastp at Q25 and MiXCR, and retained in-frame beta chains. Rows matching on CDR3 protein sequence are summarized as one entry with the most common DNA and genes. In this sample the table shows nearly 700,000 distinct CDR3 sequences, approximately 33% of which occur a single time. The ten largest clones take up 18% of the sample.

Recombination joined TRBV12-3 or TRBV12-4 with TRBJ1-5, with the D segment identity uncertain. Here the sequenced sample was cultured PBMCs, taken from culture after CMV antigen stimulation. The source is a human donor in good health (CMV status not recorded). Some clones in this sample may be carry-over from other donors' samples. The CDR3 protein: CASTLTSSNQPQHF. The nucleotide sequence reads TGTGCCAGCACCCTGACGAGTAGCAATCAGCCCCAGCATTTT.